A selection of T cell receptor beta chains follows, all from one sample in a study of shared clonotypes between healthy human individuals. Produced via immunoSEQ multiplex PCR; TCRdb's table is partial and in-frame only. The sample shows over a million clones, roughly 96% of them seen only once. What was sequenced was naive CD4+ T cells sorted from blood. These receptors all come from a man aged 30 to 39 in good health. The CDR3 runs from the conserved cysteine through the conserved F or W. Fields, in order: V gene, clone size, D gene, J gene, CDR3 protein, CDR3 DNA. A D gene is named only where the DNA matches it firmly. Only part of the rows carry a size: once, few, many, or a class if the clone is expanded.

>TRBV7-9|.|.|TRBJ2-7
CASSLARTGKVHYEQYF
TGTGCCAGCAGCTTAGCGCGCACAGGGAAAGTTCACTACGAGCAGTACTTC
>TRBV28|.|TRBD2|TRBJ2-3
CASSLGLGGTQYF
TGTGCCAGCAGTTTGGGACTAGGCGGTACGCAGTATTTT
>TRBV5-3|.|.|TRBJ1-6
CARSLKRRSLHF
TGTGCCAGAAGCTTGAAGAGGCGGTCCCTCCACTTT
>TRBV7-8|once|TRBD2|TRBJ2-4
CASSFREAGNIQYF
TGTGCCAGCAGCTTCCGGGAGGCTGGAAACATTCAGTACTTC
>TRBV7-9|.|TRBD1|TRBJ1-5
CASSPGQNYQPQHF
TGTGCCAGCAGCCCGGGACAGAACTATCAGCCCCAGCATTTT
>TRBV5-1|.|.|TRBJ1-1
CASTPGRNTEAFF
TGCGCCAGCACTCCCGGACGGAACACTGAAGCTTTCTTT
>TRBV28|.|TRBD1|TRBJ1-5
CASGYSTGGNQPQHF
TGTGCCAGCGGCTACTCGACAGGGGGCAATCAGCCCCAGCATTTT
>TRBV5-1|.|TRBD2|TRBJ2-7
CASSWAGDEQYF
TGCGCCAGCAGCTGGGCGGGGGACGAGCAGTACTTC
>TRBV27|.|TRBD1|TRBJ2-1
CASSPRVGTGTYNEQFF
TGTGCCAGCAGCCCACGTGTCGGGACAGGGACCTACAATGAGCAGTTCTTC
>TRBV7-9|.|.|TRBJ2-1
CASSLVLREVYNEQFF
TGTGCCAGCAGCTTAGTTCTTCGGGAAGTATACAATGAGCAGTTCTTC
>TRBV7-2|.|.|TRBJ2-1
CASSPMTSYNEQFF
TGTGCCAGCAGCCCCATGACTTCCTACAATGAGCAGTTCTTC
>TRBV5-4|.|.|TRBJ2-2
CASSMGLVNTGELFF
TGTGCCAGCAGTATGGGACTGGTGAACACCGGGGAGCTGTTTTTT
>TRBV11-2|.|.|TRBJ2-5
CASSSRPILQETQYF
TGTGCCAGCAGCTCTCGACCGATCCTCCAAGAGACCCAGTACTTC
>TRBV5-1|.|TRBD2|TRBJ2-3
CASSLGPQLAATDTQYF
TGCGCCAGCAGCCTGGGACCCCAACTAGCGGCCACAGATACGCAGTATTTT
>TRBV21-1|.|.|TRBJ1-5
CASRVNRDSPYSNQPQHF
TGTGCCAGCAGGGTCAATCGGGACAGTCCTTATAGCAATCAGCCCCAGCATTTT
>TRBV6-5|.|TRBD1|TRBJ2-7
CASSGTGTYEQYF
TGTGCCAGCAGTGGGACAGGGACCTACGAGCAGTACTTC
>TRBV5-1|.|TRBD2|TRBJ2-7
CASSPRPSGSSPQEQYF
TGCGCCAGCAGCCCGCGGCCTAGCGGGAGCTCCCCGCAGGAGCAGTACTTC
>TRBV18|once|.|TRBJ2-7
CASSPPGGAYGYEQYF
TGTGCCAGCTCACCACCGGGGGGGGCATATGGATACGAGCAGTACTTC
>TRBV10-3|.|TRBD1|TRBJ2-2
CAISGLDRVNTGELFF
TGTGCCATCAGTGGACTCGACAGGGTCAACACCGGGGAGCTGTTTTTT